This entry lists 18 T cell receptor beta chains sequenced from one sample in a study of T cell responses to AZD1222 COVID-19 vaccine. Clones were read by immunoSEQ multiplex PCR, and TCRdb kept only the in-frame ones, dropping some. The sample records more than 140,000 clones, roughly 90% being singletons. Sample: peripheral blood, taken on day 0 of AZD1222 vaccination. The receptors were gathered from an adult in good health.

This clone was detected once. The chain carries TRBV6-6 and TRBJ1-5; D gene uncertain. CDR3 size: 16 residues. Germline CDR1 is MNHNY and CDR2 is SVGAGI (reference sequence). Trimming left V 2 bases short and J 1 base short, with 12 bases between. The CDR3 nucleotides are TGTGCCAGCAGTTACCAGAGAGTGGTGAGCAATCAGCCCCAGCATTTT. This translates into CASSYQRVVSNQPQHF.

V is TRBV27 and J is TRBJ2-3, with TRBD1 identical over 9 bases. The junction had 3 bases not matched to a gene; V was cut back by 2 bases and J by 6 bases. Germline V gene sequence: CDR1 MNHEY, CDR2 SMNVEV (reference sequence). The CDR3 is made up of 14 amino acids. The CDR3 nucleotides read TGTGCCAGCAGTTTAGACAGGGGGGTTGATACGCAGTATTTT. It translates to CASSLDRGVDTQYF.

On this clone: A junction boundary mismatches the germline segment, possibly from a read error. This chain joins TRBV7-8 and TRBJ1-2; TRBD1 matches 9 bases. The CDR3 runs 14 residues. Germline V gene lookup returns CDR1 SGHVS and CDR2 FQNEAQ. The CDR3 DNA sequence: TGTGCCAGCAGCTTCGGACAGGGGCGGTATGGCCACACCTTC. Protein product: CASSFGQGRYGHTF.

The chain has TRBV28 and TRBJ2-1, with 10 positions matching TRBD2. Trimming removed 8 bases from V and 6 bases from J; junction bases left unmatched: 16. Per the germline V gene, CDR1 is MDHEN and CDR2 is SYDVKM. The CDR3 has 17 residues. Written as DNA, the CDR3 is TGTGCCAGCGCGGGACAGGCCGCTAGCGGGAGCCCCAATGAGCAGTTCTTC. Its protein is CASAGQAASGSPNEQFF.

This clone was seen ten or more times. The chain carries TRBV3-1 (or the pseudogene TRBV3-2) and TRBJ1-5; the D gene is possibly TRBD1 (6 bases). The V gene's germline CDR1 is LGHDT and CDR2 YNNKEL (reference sequence). Trimming removed 1 base at V and 4 bases at J, with 11 bases between. The CDR3 length is 15 residues. Here the CDR3 DNA reads TGTGCCAGCAGCCAAGGAACAGGGAATAATCAGCCCCAGCATTTT. Protein product: CASSQGTGNNQPQHF.

CDR3: CASQTTRPLTSRQYF. CDR3 DNA: TGTGCCAGCCAAACCACAAGGCCCCTGACTTCGAGGCAGTACTTC. The chain has TRBV25-1 and TRBJ2-7; D gene ambiguous. In germline, CDR1 is MGHDK, CDR2 SYGVNS. This CDR3 has 15 residues. Trimming cost V 8 bases and J 9 bases, with 26 bases left between them.

The chain couples TRBV21-1 to TRBJ1-1. TRBV21-1 is a documented pseudogene. This CDR3 spans 14 amino acids. CDR3 nucleotides: TGTGCCAGCAGCAAAGAATTGGGTGGCACTGAAGCTTTCTTT. Its protein is CASSKELGGTEAFF.

This clone was recorded only once. The rearrangement uses TRBV3-1 (or the pseudogene TRBV3-2) and TRBJ1-2; D not certain. The ends were cut back, 4 bases at V and 8 bases at J, with 20 bases in the middle. CDR3 length: 15 residues. The germline V gene encodes CDR1 LGHDT and CDR2 YNNKEL (reference sequence). The CDR3 sequence is CASSLLGGAPRGYTF. The CDR3 DNA follows: TGTGCCAGCAGCCTCCTAGGAGGCGCCCCAAGGGGCTACACCTTC.

V and J are TRBV4-3 and TRBJ1-4, with a possible D match to TRBD1 (5 bases). Germline assignment: CDR1 LGHNA and CDR2 YSLEER. This CDR3 comprises 16 residues. The V gene lost 0 bases and the J gene lost 8 bases, with 16 bases spanning the gap. In nucleotides, the CDR3 is TGCGCCAGCAGCCAAGATGCGGCTCAGGGAATCGAAAAACTGTTTTTT. This gives the protein CASSQDAAQGIEKLFF.

The V and J genes are TRBV11-2 and TRBJ2-3, with TRBD1 matching over 9 bases. The CDR3 is 15 amino acids. Germline-derived CDR1 and CDR2 are SGHAT and FQNNGV. V was clipped by 2 bases and J by 1 base; unmatched bases: 1. The DNA of the CDR3 is TGTGCCAGCAGCTTAAACAGGGGGCGCACAGATACGCAGTATTTT. Residues: CASSLNRGRTDTQYF.

The chain couples TRBV18 to TRBJ1-2, with D uncertain. V shed 0 bases and J shed 0 bases, with 11 bases lying between them. CDR1 and CDR2 (germline): KGHSH, LQKENI. The CDR3 is 16 amino acids. This CDR3 reads CASSPPITSTNYGYTF. The CDR3 region has the DNA TGTGCCAGCTCACCACCGATTACCTCAACTAACTATGGCTACACCTTC.

This clone was detected a few times. This chain joins TRBV6-5 and TRBJ1-2; D call uncertain. CDR3 length equals 13 residues. Germline-derived CDR1 and CDR2 are MNHEY and SVGAGI. Trimming stripped 0 bases from V and 8 bases from J, with 10 bases between. CDR3 residues: CASSYSNTGGYTF. CDR3 DNA: TGTGCCAGCAGTTACTCGAATACCGGGGGCTACACCTTC.

The chain combines TRBV5-1 with TRBJ2-5; 8 bases fit TRBD2. After removal of 4 bases from V and 2 bases from J, the junction contained 10 bases not matched to a gene. CDR3 length: 16 amino acids. CDR1 SGHRS and CDR2 YFSETQ come from the germline V gene. CDR3 DNA: TGCGCCAGCAGCCGCGGACTAGCCGAAAGACAAGAGACCCAGTACTTC. It is translated as CASSRGLAERQETQYF.

V is TRBV13 and J is TRBJ2-2; 12 bases are a match to TRBD2. V shed 0 bases, J shed 4 bases, and the junction held 9 bases outside the gene matches. Germline V gene lookup returns CDR1 PRHDT and CDR2 FYEKMQ (reference sequence). The CDR3 spans 19 residues. Written as DNA, the CDR3 is TGTGCCAGCAGCTTAGGCATGCTAGCGGGAGGGCCAAGCACCGGGGAGCTGTTTTTT. Encoded protein: CASSLGMLAGGPSTGELFF.

This clone has a handful of counts. The chain recombines TRBV12-3 or TRBV12-4 with TRBJ1-4; no firm D call. CDR3 length: 13 residues. The germline V and J ends were trimmed by 6 bases and 8 bases, with 13 bases remaining between them. The CDR3 sequence is CASSPLPKEKLFF. The CDR3 bases are TGTGCCAGCAGCCCCCTTCCGAAGGAAAAACTGTTTTTT.

The chain recombines TRBV27 with TRBJ2-3, with D uncertain. Germline V lookup: CDR1 MNHEY, CDR2 SMNVEV (reference sequence). With 8 bases removed from V and 8 bases from J, the gap between germline ends came to 20 bases. The CDR3 sequence is 14 residues long. The CDR3 region is CASEVVFGFGTQYF. In nucleotides, the CDR3 is TGTGCCAGCGAGGTAGTTTTCGGGTTTGGTACGCAGTATTTT.

This clone was detected a few times. The chain carries TRBV5-5 and TRBJ2-1; 9 nucleotides match TRBD2. This CDR3 spans 16 amino acids. Germline trimming cut 4 bases from V and 2 bases from J; bases unmatched to any gene: 7. Germline CDR1 and CDR2: SGHKS and YYEKEE (reference sequence). The CDR3 DNA reads TGTGCCAGCAGCCCGGTTGGGACTAGCCCCTACAATGAGCAGTTCTTC. This encodes CASSPVGTSPYNEQFF. Filled out from reference TRBV5-5 and TRBJ2-1, the complete variable domain reads DAGVTQSPTHLIKTRGQQVTLRCSPISGHKSVSWYQQVLGQGPQFIFQYYEKEERGRGNFPDRFSARQFPNYSSELNVNALLLGDSALYLCASSPVGTSPYNEQFFGPGTRLTVL.

V usage is TRBV13 and J usage is TRBJ1-1, with 7 bases lining up with TRBD1. V lost 5 bases to trimming and J lost 7 bases; unmatched junction nucleotides: 10. CDR3 length equals 14 residues. Looked up from germline, CDR1 is PRHDT and CDR2 is FYEKMQ (reference sequence). The CDR3 DNA follows: TGTGCCAGCAGCCTTAAGACAGGGCTTCTTGAAGCTTTCTTT. It is translated as CASSLKTGLLEAFF.